This TCR beta chain originates from a study of cytomegalovirus exposure and HLA in healthy donors. Overall study context: Most donors, 70% to 85% of 398 genotyped, fell in the Caucasian-associated ancestry cluster.

A remark on this clone: The antigen is unknown.

There are 12 residues in the CDR3. Trimming shortened V by 7 bases and J by 0 bases, and 6 bases separated the two germline ends. Germline V gives CDR1 SNHLY, CDR2 FYNNEI. Findings and limits, study-wide: In presence/absence analyses, roughly uniform sequencing depth across donors was assumed. In vitro experiments confirmed that three CMV-associated chains were specific for CMV antigens.

It was with 60 Vbeta and 13 Jbeta primers that the PCR ran. Clones were read by immunoSEQ multiplex PCR, and TCRdb kept only the in-frame ones, dropping some. The profile covers more than 150,000 clones, with roughly 87% appearing a single time and roughly 0.2% taken by the ten largest. The TCR was taken from a girl under three years old in good health and CMV-seronegative. The sequencing sample was made of PBMCs. This chain joins TRBV2 and TRBJ1-1; D ambiguous. CDR3 coding DNA: TGTGCCAGCAATAAAATGAACACTGAAGCTTTCTTT. Translating it yields CASNKMNTEAFF.